Listed here is a single T cell receptor (beta chain). This sample is part of a study of blood T cell repertoires in COVID-19. Study details: Donors in the United States, Italy and Spain gave samples during acute or convalescent COVID-19. From T cells, B-cell-depleted T cells, or PBMCs came the material, which was cDNA or gDNA.

Original handling: How many nucleated cells were present was estimated from reference gene primer amplification. Libraries were prepared by immunoSEQ multiplex PCR; TCRdb keeps only in-frame clonotypes and omits some of them. The V and J calls and clone size were taken over from that table, and D and trimming were inferred from the DNA. The data show more than 80,000 clones, approximately 86% seen once. The CDR3 runs 14 residues. In germline, CDR1 is SGHTA, CDR2 FQGTGA. Trimming shortened V by 3 bases and J by 5 bases, and 14 bases separated the two germline ends. The TCR originated in an elderly man with acute or convalescent COVID-19. Sequences were obtained from peripheral blood. This sequence joins TRBV7-3 and TRBJ2-7; D is unresolved. Written as DNA, the CDR3 is TGTGCCAGCAGCTTGGCCCCCGCTTCTGACGAGCAGTACTTC. It yields the protein CASSLAPASDEQYF.